A single T cell receptor beta chain is shown here with its context. This record belongs to a study of PD-L1 blockade in urothelial cancer. About the study: About 90% of the 29 patients were males with bladder-origin urothelial cancer. A median of about 140,000 T cells was found in the blood samples.

The table came from immunoSEQ multiplex PCR; TCRdb's copy has only in-frame clones and leaves some out. Of 50,000 or so clones detected, over 75% appear once; the ten largest clones hold 4% to 5.5%. The source material was PBMCs, sampled around atezolizumab (anti-PD-L1) treatment. The clonotype originates from a man in his 70s with urothelial cancer.

This CDR3 reads CASSLDGRQPQHF. The CDR3 bases are TGTGCCAGCAGCTTAGATGGGAGGCAGCCCCAGCATTTT. J is TRBJ1-5 and V is TRBV7-2; the D is unclear. The V and J ends lost 1 base and 7 bases respectively, with 8 bases between them. The CDR3 runs 13 residues. From germline, CDR1 is SGHTA and CDR2 FQGNSA.